Presented here are 15 T cell receptor beta chains from one specimen sequenced in a study of T cells in Graves' hyperthyroidism and ophthalmopathy. TCR beta CDR3 regions were amplified from RNA. Researchers ran a first-round RT-PCR on the TCR CDR3 using the HTBI primer set. TCRdb re-called the multiplex PCR reads through MiXCR, storing one row per CDR3 protein. The repertoire has hundreds of thousands of distinct CDR3 sequences, about two fifths of them found once; the top ten carry about 8.9%. The specimen sequenced was blood. Source of these receptors: a young man with Graves' hyperthyroidism.

The chain uses TRBV5-1 and TRBJ2-2; 7 bases are shared with TRBD1. Germline V lookup: CDR1 SGHRS, CDR2 YFSETQ. The CDR3 consists of 14 residues. J gave up 6 bases and V 4 bases, and 6 bases lay outside the gene matches. CDR3: CASSVQGVAGELFF. CDR3 DNA: TGCGCCAGCAGCGTCCAGGGGGTTGCCGGGGAGCTGTTTTTT. Variable domain in full (rest from reference TRBV5-1 and TRBJ2-2): KAGVTQTPRYLIKTRGQQVTLSCSPISGHRSVSWYQQTPGQGLQFLFEYFSETQRNKGNFPGRFSGRQFSNSRSEMNVSTLELGDSALYLCASSVQGVAGELFFGEGSRLTVL.

This clonotype turned up a few times. The genes are TRBV12-3 or TRBV12-4 and TRBJ2-2, with D maybe TRBD2 (8 bases). The CDR3 spans 17 residues. Trimming took off 5 bases at V and 0 bases at J, with 16 bases between the two ends. CDR3 protein: CASSPRQGLANTGELFF. The CDR3 nucleotides are TGTGCCAGCAGTCCCCGACAGGGACTAGCGAACACCGGGGAGCTGTTTTTT.

The gene calls are TRBV12-3 or TRBV12-4 and TRBJ1-1; 7 bases align to TRBD1. The CDR3 is 13 amino acids. V lost 5 bases and J lost 12; bases outside the gene matches: 12. The CDR3 loop is CASSEPGTDLPFF. In DNA, the CDR3 is TGTGCCAGCAGTGAACCCGGGACAGACCTCCCTTTCTTT.

The J gene is TRBJ1-1, the V gene TRBV5-4, with a possible D match to TRBD1 (5 bases). The V end was cut by 1 base, the J end by 5 bases, with 12 bases between. The CDR3 has 14 amino acids. Germline CDR1 is SGHNT and CDR2 is YYREEE (reference sequence). This CDR3 reads CASSLSGDCTEAFF. The DNA of the CDR3 is TGTGCCAGCAGCTTGTCGGGGGATTGTACTGAAGCTTTCTTT.

The J gene is TRBJ2-5, the V gene TRBV29-1; 8 positions match TRBD1. The CDR3 has 12 amino acids. CDR1 is SQVTM, CDR2 ANQGSEA, per germline. V was pared by 5 bases and J by 7 bases, with 6 bases of the junction left unmatched. In DNA form, the CDR3 reads TGCAGCGTTCTGGACAGGGCCGGGACCCAGTACTTC. It is translated as CSVLDRAGTQYF.

J is TRBJ1-6 and V is TRBV11-1, with D maybe TRBD1 (6 bases). Germline V gene sequence: CDR1 SGHAT, CDR2 FQDESV (reference sequence). Trimming removed 0 bases from V and 7 bases from J, with 13 bases in between. There are 16 residues in the CDR3. Written as DNA, the CDR3 is TGTGCCAGCAGCTTAGCGCGGGGGGACATCAATTCACCCCTCCACTTT. This sequence encodes CASSLARGDINSPLHF.

The sample holds many counts of this clonotype. This chain connects TRBV7-9 to TRBJ1-3; D remains unclear. The CDR3 length is 15 residues. V lost 1 base and J lost 0, with 7 bases in between. Germline V gene data show CDR1 as SEHNR and CDR2 as FQNEAQ (reference sequence). The CDR3 reads CASSLVGSSGNTIYF. The CDR3 bases are TGTGCCAGCAGCTTAGTTGGAAGCTCTGGAAACACCATATATTTT.

In this sample, this clonotype turned up a few times. The CDR3 protein is CASTDREFTYEQYF. CDR3 nucleotide sequence: TGTGCCAGCACCGACAGGGAGTTCACCTACGAGCAGTACTTC. The chain recombines TRBV2 with TRBJ2-7, with 7 positions matching TRBD1. V dropped 7 bases and J dropped 2; count of bases not matched to a gene: 8. The CDR3 spans 14 residues. In germline, CDR1 is SNHLY, CDR2 FYNNEI.

This clonotype turned up a few times. The chain recombines TRBV7-2 with TRBJ2-7; 7 nucleotides match TRBD2. CDR1 SGHTA and CDR2 FQGNSA come from the germline V gene. Germline trimming cut 1 base from V and 5 bases from J; bases unmatched to any gene: 5. This CDR3 has 14 residues. DNA of the CDR3: TGTGCCAGCAGCTTAGGGACTAGGGGCAACGAGCAGTACTTC. Translated: CASSLGTRGNEQYF. The full variable domain, completed using reference TRBV7-2 and TRBJ2-7, is GAGVSQSPSNKVTEKGKDVELRCDPISGHTALYWYRQSLGQGLEFLIYFQGNSAPDKSGLPSDRFSAERTGGSVSTLTIQRTQQEDSAVYLCASSLGTRGNEQYFGPGTRLTVT.

This clonotype appeared many times. Here the CDR3 reads CAISYVGKGNSPLHF. CDR3 DNA: TGTGCCATCAGTTATGTGGGAAAGGGCAATTCACCCCTCCACTTT. The chain links TRBV10-3 to TRBJ1-6; no definite D call. V lost 5 bases, J lost 7 bases, and 15 bases lay in between. This CDR3 comprises 15 residues. Per the germline V gene, CDR1 is ENHRY and CDR2 is SYGVKD.

This clonotype has a count of ten or more. The genes are TRBV29-1 and TRBJ2-5; D is possibly TRBD2 (6 bases). Per the germline V gene, CDR1 is SQVTM and CDR2 is ANQGSEA. Trimming removed 6 bases from V and 1 base from J, with 9 bases in between. The CDR3 consists of 12 residues. Here the CDR3 reads CSVGTSQETQYF. The CDR3 DNA reads TGCAGCGTAGGGACTTCCCAAGAGACCCAGTACTTC.

As for this clonotype: A much more abundant neighbour one base away suggests this may be a read error. This chain links TRBV29-1 with TRBJ2-2; no firm D call. The V gene lost 7 bases and the J gene lost 1 base, with 10 bases spanning the gap. The CDR3 runs to 13 residues. In germline, CDR1 is SQVTM, CDR2 ANQGSEA. The CDR3 region is CSADPGNTGELFF. CDR3 nucleotide sequence: TGCAGCGCTGATCCAGGGAACACCGGGGAGCTGTTTTTT.

This rearrangement joins TRBV6-1 to TRBJ2-5; 9 bases fit TRBD2. The germline V gene encodes CDR1 MNHNS and CDR2 SASEGT. Trimming cost V 7 bases and J 11 bases; bases outside gene matches: 17. The CDR3 consists of 15 residues. CDR3 DNA sequence: TGTGCCAGCACCGGAAGGCTAGCGGGACGGAGTGAGCAGTACTTC. Translating it yields CASTGRLAGRSEQYF.

The chain combines TRBV9 with TRBJ1-3; D is unclear. CDR1 SGDLS and CDR2 YYNGEE come from the germline V gene. The CDR3 covers 18 residues. Trimming shortened V by 0 bases and J by 0 bases, and 16 bases separated the two germline ends. The CDR3 nucleotides read TGTGCCAGCAGCGTAGGGTATTGGGTCTATCACTCTGGAAACACCATATATTTT. Residues: CASSVGYWVYHSGNTIYF.

This clonotype was seen repeatedly, ten times or more. The rearrangement joins TRBV19 to TRBJ2-5, with 7 bases lining up with TRBD2. The CDR3 has 15 amino acids. Germline V lookup: CDR1 LNHDA, CDR2 SQIVND (reference sequence). V shed 3 bases, J shed 2 bases, and the junction held 6 bases outside the gene matches. The CDR3 here is CASSMGQGGQETQYF. CDR3 bases: TGTGCCAGTAGTATGGGTCAGGGAGGGCAAGAGACCCAGTACTTC. The entire variable domain, with the rest obtained from reference TRBV19 and TRBJ2-5, is as follows: DGGITQSPKYLFRKEGQNVTLSCEQNLNHDAMYWYRQDPGQGLRLIYYSQIVNDFQKGDIAEGYSVSREKKESFPLTVTSAQKNPTAFYLCASSMGQGGQETQYFGPGTRLLVL.